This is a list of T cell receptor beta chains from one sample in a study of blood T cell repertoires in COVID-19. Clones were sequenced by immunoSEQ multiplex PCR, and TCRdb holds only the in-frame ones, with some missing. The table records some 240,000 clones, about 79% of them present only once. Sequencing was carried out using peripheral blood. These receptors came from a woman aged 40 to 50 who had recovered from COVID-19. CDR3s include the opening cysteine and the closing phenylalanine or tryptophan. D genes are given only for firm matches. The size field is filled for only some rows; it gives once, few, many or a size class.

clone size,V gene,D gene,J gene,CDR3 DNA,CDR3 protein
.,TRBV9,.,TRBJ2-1,TGTGCCAGCAGCGTAGAGAGTAGCCTTTACAATGAGCAGTTCTTC,CASSVESSLYNEQFF
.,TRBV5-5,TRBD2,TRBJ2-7,TGTGCCAGCAGCTTTTGGGCTAGCGGGGGAGCGACCTACGAGCAGTACTTC,CASSFWASGGATYEQYF
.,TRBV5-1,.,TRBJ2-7,TGCGCCAGCAGCTTAATGACTGGCGAGCAGTACTTC,CASSLMTGEQYF
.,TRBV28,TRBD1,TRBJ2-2,TGTGCCAGCTGGAGACAGGGTGGGTCCGGGGAGCTGTTTTTT,CASWRQGGSGELFF
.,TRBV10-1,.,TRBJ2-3,TGCGCCAGGGGGGGGCCTATAGATACGCAGTATTTT,CARGGPIDTQYF
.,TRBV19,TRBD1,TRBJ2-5,TGTGCCAGTAGTATAGATCTGGGGGCGGACAGGGAGACCCAGTACTTC,CASSIDLGADRETQYF
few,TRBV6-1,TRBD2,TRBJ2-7,TGTGCCAGCAGTGATACTACTAGCGGGGGACGGTTTTACTACGAGCAGTACTTC,CASSDTTSGGRFYYEQYF
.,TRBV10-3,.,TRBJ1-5,TGTGCCATCAGTGAACAGGGAAATCAGCCCCAGCATTTT,CAISEQGNQPQHF
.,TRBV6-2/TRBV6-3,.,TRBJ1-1,TGTGCCAGCAGCTATCGAACAGGGTTTGAAGCTTTCTTT,CASSYRTGFEAFF
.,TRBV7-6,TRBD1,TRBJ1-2,TGTGCCAGCAGCCCGAGGCAGGGGGTTGAGGGCTACACCTTC,CASSPRQGVEGYTF
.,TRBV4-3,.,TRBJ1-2,TGCGCCAGCAGCCAAGGACAAAACTATGGCTACACCTTC,CASSQGQNYGYTF
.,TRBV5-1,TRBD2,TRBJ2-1,TGCGCCAGCAATCAGGGCGGGGGGTCAAACAATGAGCAGTTCTTC,CASNQGGGSNNEQFF
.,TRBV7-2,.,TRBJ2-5,TGTGCCAGCAGCTTCAAGGGGGAAGGGACCCAGTACTTC,CASSFKGEGTQYF
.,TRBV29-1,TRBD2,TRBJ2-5,TGCAGCGTTGAAGATACGGGGGGTAAGGAGACCCAGTACTTC,CSVEDTGGKETQYF
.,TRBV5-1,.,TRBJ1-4,TGCGCCAGCAGCACCCAAGGAGGGGAAGGTGAAAAACTGTTTTTT,CASSTQGGEGEKLFF
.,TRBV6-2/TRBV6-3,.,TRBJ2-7,TGTGCCAGCAGTTACGCCTCGCGCGAGCAGTACTTC,CASSYASREQYF
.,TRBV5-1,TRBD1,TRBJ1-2,TGCGCCAGCAGCTTTATCACCGGGACAGGGACTATCTATGGCTACACCTTC,CASSFITGTGTIYGYTF
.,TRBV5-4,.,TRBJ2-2,TGTGCCAGCAGCTCTCCTCTGGTCAGGGGAACCGGGGAGCTGTTTTTT,CASSSPLVRGTGELFF
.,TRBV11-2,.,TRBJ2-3,TGTGCCAGCAGCTTAGATCTAGTTAACACAGATACGCAGTATTTT,CASSLDLVNTDTQYF
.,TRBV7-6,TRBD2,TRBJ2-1,TGTGCCAGCAGCTTAGGGACGCCGGGACTAGGTGTCTTTTGGGAGCAGTTCTTC,CASSLGTPGLGVFWEQFF
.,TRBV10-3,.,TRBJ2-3,TGTGCCATCAGTCTCCAGGGGCCAGATACGCAGTATTTT,CAISLQGPDTQYF
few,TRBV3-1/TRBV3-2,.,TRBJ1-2,TGTGCCAGCAGCCAAGATCATACAGGCGGTTATGGCTACACCTTC,CASSQDHTGGYGYTF
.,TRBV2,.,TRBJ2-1,TGTGCCAGCAGTGAAACAAACCATGAGCAGTTCTTC,CASSETNHEQFF
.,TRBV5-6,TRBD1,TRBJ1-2,TGTGCCAGCACCCGACAGGGGGCGAGCGACTATGGCTACACCTTC,CASTRQGASDYGYTF
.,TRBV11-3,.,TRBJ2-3,TGTGCCAGCAGCTTAGGAATGGTGGGGAGTACAGATACGCAGTATTTT,CASSLGMVGSTDTQYF
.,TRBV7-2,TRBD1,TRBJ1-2,TGTGCCAGCAGCTCAGCGACAGGGGAGGGCTATGGCTACACCTTC,CASSSATGEGYGYTF
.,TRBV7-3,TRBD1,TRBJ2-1,TGTGCCAGCAGCTTGACAGGGTTCTCCTACAATGAGCAGTTCTTC,CASSLTGFSYNEQFF
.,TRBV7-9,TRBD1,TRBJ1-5,TGTGCCAGCAGCTTAGAGTGGGGGACAGGGAATCAGCCCCAGCATTTT,CASSLEWGTGNQPQHF